Below are 15 T cell receptor beta chains sequenced from a single sample in a study of quantifying T cell responses using KT2 cells. Study context: cDNA was made from DNase-treated RNA using alpha and beta constant primers.

Each cDNA got a UMI-containing oligo ligated at its 3' end. First-round PCR used four to five cycles and beta primers RC1.1 and RC1.2 covering TRBC1 and TRBC2. MiXCR, applied by TCRdb to the UMI-ligation and nested PCR reads, yields one record per CDR3 protein. The data contain just under 50,000 distinct CDR3 sequences, 11% of them singletons. Sequenced material: PBMCs spiked with cells of the T cell clone KT2. The receptors come from a human donor.

This clonotype was seen many times. V usage is TRBV12-3 or TRBV12-4 and J usage is TRBJ2-7; 8 bases match TRBD1. The CDR3 spans 17 residues. Unmatched junction bases numbered 14, after V lost 5 bases and J lost 2 bases. The CDR3: CASSIFALGTGTYEQYF. For the CDR3, the DNA is TGTGCCAGCAGTATCTTCGCGCTCGGGACAGGTACCTACGAGCAGTACTTC.

This clonotype was seen ten or more times. V gene TRBV11-1 combines with J gene TRBJ2-3, with TRBD2 matching over 11 bases. There are 15 residues in the CDR3. The V and J ends lost 5 bases and 5 bases, in that order; junction bases with no gene match: 6. Germline lookup yields CDR1 SGHAT and CDR2 FQDESV (reference sequence). The CDR3 DNA reads as TGTGCCAGCAGCCTTAGCGGGAGGGCCGAAGATACGCAGTATTTT. As protein: CASSLSGRAEDTQYF.

The chain combines TRBV7-8 with TRBJ1-2, with D tentatively TRBD1 (5 bases). This CDR3 spans 15 amino acids. Germline CDR1 and CDR2: SGHVS and FQNEAQ. Trimming pared 4 bases from V and 6 bases from J, leaving 18 bases between. CDR3 region: CASSSRDSSRDGYTF. In nucleotides, the CDR3 is TGTGCCAGCAGCTCACGGGACTCCTCGAGGGATGGCTACACCTTC.

This clonotype was seen more than once but under ten times. The V and J genes are TRBV18 and TRBJ2-1; 7 nucleotides match TRBD2. The ends lost 3 bases at V and 6 bases at J; junction bases unmatched: 11. This CDR3 is built from 16 residues. Germline values: CDR1 KGHSH, CDR2 LQKENI. The CDR3 DNA reads as TGTGCCAGCTCACCCCGCCCCGGGACTACCAGCAATGAGCAGTTCTTC. Translation: CASSPRPGTTSNEQFF.

This sequence joins TRBV30 and TRBJ1-1; 9 positions agree with TRBD1. The trim removed 3 bases at V and 3 bases at J, leaving 2 bases unmatched. This CDR3 has 13 residues. Germline values: CDR1 GTSNPN, CDR2 SVGIG (reference sequence). The CDR3 is CAWSGDRDTEAFF. The CDR3 DNA reads as TGTGCCTGGAGCGGGGACAGGGACACTGAAGCTTTCTTT.

To note about this clonotype: The conserved final phenylalanine or tryptophan is absent from the CDR3, which likely points to a read error. The chain combines TRBV12-3 or TRBV12-4 with TRBJ1-2; a weak D match, TRBD1 (5 bases). The CDR3 consists of 14 residues. Trimming took 7 bases from V and 5 from J, leaving 17 bases between them. The CDR3 sequence: CASNNFLAGYGYTL. CDR3 DNA: TGTGCCAGCAACAACTTCTTGGCAGGGTATGGCTACACCTTA.

Ten or more counts support this clonotype. The rearrangement uses TRBV27 and TRBJ2-1, with D unresolved. V was pared by 5 bases and J by 6 bases, with 14 bases between. Germline CDR1 and CDR2: MNHEY and SMNVEV (reference sequence). The CDR3 spans 14 residues. In DNA form, the CDR3 reads TGTGCCAGCAGTCCCGCCCCGGTTATCAATGAGCAGTTCTTC. Protein sequence: CASSPAPVINEQFF.

This clonotype was detected only a few times. This chain links TRBV12-3 or TRBV12-4 with TRBJ1-3; weak D call: TRBD1 (5 bases). V lost 10 bases and J lost 2, with 15 bases in between. This CDR3 region has 14 residues. The CDR3 reads CAINPRGPGNTIYF. The CDR3 DNA follows: TGTGCCATTAACCCTCGGGGCCCTGGAAACACCATATATTTT.

This clonotype has just a few counts. This chain joins TRBV25-1 and TRBJ2-5; 8 nucleotides line up with TRBD1. This CDR3 is built from 15 residues. Unmatched junction bases numbered 9, after V lost 6 bases and J lost 3 bases. Germline loops: CDR1 MGHDK, CDR2 SYGVNS. The CDR3, as DNA: TGTGCCAGCAGCGCCTCGGACAGGGAAAAAGAGACCCAGTACTTC. As protein: CASSASDREKETQYF.

CDR3 in DNA: TGCAGTGCTAGAGGCCGGACTAGCGGGATGTCCGGGGAGCTGTTTTTT. This gives the protein CSARGRTSGMSGELFF. V gene TRBV20-1 combines with J gene TRBJ2-2; 12 nucleotides line up with TRBD2. The CDR3 runs to 16 residues. Trimming removed 1 base from V and 6 bases from J; junction bases left unmatched: 6. Per germline, CDR1 DFQATT and CDR2 SNEGSKA (reference sequence).

The gene calls are TRBV18 and TRBJ2-7; TRBD2 agrees at 8 bases. The V gene end was trimmed by 3 bases and the J gene end by 5 bases; junction bases not matched to a gene: 12. The CDR3 sequence is 16 residues long. Germline V gene lookup returns CDR1 KGHSH and CDR2 LQKENI. CDR3 sequence: CASSPLERGLGNEQYF. The DNA of the CDR3 is TGTGCCAGCTCACCGCTGGAGCGGGGGTTAGGAAACGAGCAGTACTTC.

This sequence joins TRBV6-2 or TRBV6-3 and TRBJ1-4; D call uncertain. V lost 8 bases, J lost 5 bases, and 9 bases lay in between. The CDR3 spans 12 residues. The V gene's germline CDR1 is MNHEY and CDR2 SVGEGT. The CDR3 sequence: CASEAENEKLFF. In DNA form, the CDR3 reads TGTGCCAGCGAGGCGGAGAATGAAAAACTGTTTTTT.

This clonotype was counted only a few times. CDR3 in DNA: TGCGCCAGCAGCCAAGAGGAGAGGACTAGCGATGAGCAGTTCTTC. Translation gives CASSQEERTSDEQFF. The J gene is TRBJ2-1, the V gene TRBV4-1, with TRBD2 matching over 9 bases. Trimming at V came to 0 bases and at J to 8 bases, leaving 5 bases not matched to a gene. Germline assignment: CDR1 MGHRA and CDR2 YSYEKL. The CDR3 length is 15 residues.

J is TRBJ2-4 and V is TRBV7-2, with D perhaps given as TRBD1 or TRBD2 (5 bases each). The V gene lost 4 bases and the J gene lost 4 bases, with 17 bases spanning the gap. The CDR3 is 16 residues long. CDR1 and CDR2 from the germline V gene are SGHTA and FQGNSA. The CDR3 sequence: CASSWDPGPPKNIQYF. The CDR3 nucleotides are TGTGCCAGCAGCTGGGACCCGGGACCACCTAAAAACATTCAGTACTTC.

This clonotype was picked up a small number of times. The rearrangement uses TRBV7-9 and TRBJ2-7; D not resolved. Germline V gene data show CDR1 as SEHNR and CDR2 as FQNEAQ (reference sequence). Trimming pared 4 bases from V and 0 bases from J, leaving 10 bases between. The CDR3 loop spans 14 amino acids. CDR3 amino acids: CASSSPGSSYEQYF. In nucleotides, the CDR3 is TGTGCCAGCAGCTCCCCCGGAAGCTCCTACGAGCAGTACTTC. Filled out from reference TRBV7-9 and TRBJ2-7, the complete variable domain reads DTGVSQNPRHKITKRGQNVTFRCDPISEHNRLYWYRQTLGQGPEFLTYFQNEAQLEKSRLLSDRFSAERPKGSFSTLEIQRTEQGDSAMYLCASSSPGSSYEQYFGPGTRLTVT.